One sample yielded the 20 T cell receptor beta chains listed below, sequenced in a study of blood T cell repertoires in COVID-19. Using immunoSEQ multiplex PCR, the repertoire was profiled, and TCRdb retains in-frame clones only, with some absent. The sample consists of roughly 75,000 clones, almost 85% of them appearing once. What was sequenced was peripheral blood. The receptors shown here come from a man aged 50 to 59 with acute or convalescent COVID-19.

This chain joins TRBV29-1 and TRBJ2-5, with 11 bases aligning to TRBD1. The CDR3 is made up of 14 amino acids. V was pared by 1 base and J by 5 bases, with 3 bases of the junction left unmatched. Germline CDR1 and CDR2: SQVTM and ANQGSEA. For the CDR3, the DNA is TGCAGCGTTGAAGCGGACAGGGGGCCCGAGACCCAGTACTTC. Translation: CSVEADRGPETQYF.

A note on this clone: An end of the junction does not agree with germline; a read error may underlie this. This chain connects TRBV4-1 to TRBJ2-2, with 8 bases fitting TRBD1. The CDR3 loop spans 17 amino acids. The germline gives CDR1 MGHRA, CDR2 YSYEKL. The DNA for the CDR3 is TGCGCCAGCACCCAAGACCGGGGGACAGGGAACACCGGGGAGCTGTTTTTT. Translating it yields CASTQDRGTGNTGELFF.

Here the CDR3 DNA reads TGTGCCAGCAGCTTAGCGCTAGAATGGGCAGATACGCAGTATTTT. Protein product: CASSLALEWADTQYF. The rearrangement joins TRBV7-9 to TRBJ2-3, with unresolved D. The CDR3 runs 15 residues. V lost 0 bases and J lost 4, with 11 bases in between. Germline CDR1 SEHNR, CDR2 FQNEAQ (reference sequence).

V gene TRBV19 combines with J gene TRBJ1-2; TRBD1 matches at 9 bases. The CDR3 is 15 amino acids. Germline CDR1 reads LNHDA; CDR2 reads SQIVND (reference sequence). Unmatched junction bases numbered 12, after V lost 5 bases and J lost 8 bases. The CDR3 region is CASSSPGGQGQGYTF. Written as DNA, the CDR3 is TGTGCCAGTAGTTCCCCGGGGGGACAGGGACAAGGCTACACCTTC.

This rearrangement joins TRBV5-6 to TRBJ1-5; 9 nucleotides line up with TRBD1. CDR3 length: 14 residues. J gave up 2 bases and V 4 bases, and 1 base lay outside the gene matches. CDR1 and CDR2 (germline): SGHDT, YYEEEE. The CDR3 DNA is TGTGCCAGCAGCGGGGACAGGGGCAATCAGCCCCAGCATTTT. This sequence encodes CASSGDRGNQPQHF.

This chain joins TRBV5-6 and TRBJ2-1, with D perhaps TRBD1 (7 bases). CDR1 is SGHDT, CDR2 YYEEEE, per germline. The V gene lost 7 bases and the J gene lost 8 bases, with 25 bases spanning the gap. This CDR3 region has 16 residues. The CDR3 DNA sequence: TGTGCCAGCCGCAACGCAGGGGGGTATTTTGCCGATGAGCAGTTCTTC. Residues: CASRNAGGYFADEQFF. The complete variable domain, with remaining parts taken from reference TRBV5-6 and TRBJ2-1, reads DAGVTQSPTHLIKTRGQQVTLRCSPKSGHDTVSWYQQALGQGPQFIFQYYEEEERQRGNFPDRFSGHQFPNYSSELNVNALLLGDSALYLCASRNAGGYFADEQFFGPGTRLTVL.

V and J are TRBV24-1 and TRBJ1-5, with D possibly TRBD1 on 6 matching bases. The germline V gene encodes CDR1 KGHDR and CDR2 SFDVKD. The CDR3 is made up of 14 amino acids. V shed 6 bases and J shed 2 bases, with 10 bases lying between them. In nucleotides, the CDR3 is TGTGCCACCAGTAGTCAGGGGCGCAATCAGCCCCAGCATTTT. This sequence encodes CATSSQGRNQPQHF.

The rearrangement links TRBV15 to TRBJ1-1; D gene unclear. CDR1 and CDR2 (germline): LNHNV, YYDKDF (reference sequence). The ends were cut back, 2 bases at V and 1 base at J, with 8 bases in the middle. CDR3 length: 14 amino acids. The DNA of the CDR3 is TGTGCCACCAGCAGACAGGTCAAGAACACTGAAGCTTTCTTT. This codes for CATSRQVKNTEAFF.

The chain links TRBV9 to TRBJ1-2; 8 nucleotides agree with TRBD1. V lost 1 base to trimming and J lost 2 bases; unmatched junction nucleotides: 10. This CDR3 has 17 amino acids. The germline CDR1 and CDR2 sequences are SGDLS and YYNGEE. CDR3 sequence reads: CASSVTPTGALNYGYTF. In nucleotides, the CDR3 is TGTGCCAGCAGCGTAACCCCGACAGGGGCCTTAAACTATGGCTACACCTTC.

The chain has TRBV5-8 and TRBJ1-2, with TRBD1 identical over 9 bases. This CDR3 comprises 13 residues. The V gene end was trimmed by 4 bases and the J gene end by 4 bases; junction bases not matched to a gene: 2. CDR1 and CDR2 from the germline V gene are SGHTS and YDEGEE. In DNA form, the CDR3 reads TGTGCCAGCAGCCCGACAGGGGGCTATGGCTACACCTTC. It specifies CASSPTGGYGYTF.

V usage is TRBV27 and J usage is TRBJ1-6; D is unclear. V gave up 3 bases and J gave up 7 bases, with 10 bases separating them. Germline V gene lookup returns CDR1 MNHEY and CDR2 SMNVEV (reference sequence). This CDR3 has 14 residues. The CDR3 sequence: CASSFDRVNSPLHF. CDR3 coding DNA: TGTGCCAGCAGTTTCGATCGGGTGAATTCACCCCTCCACTTT.

The CDR3 region has the DNA TGTGCCAGCAGTTACGTCAGGGGATTTAATGAAAAACTGTTTTTT. Amino acids: CASSYVRGFNEKLFF. The V gene is TRBV6-5, the J gene TRBJ1-4; D perhaps matches TRBD1 (6 bases). The V and J ends lost 2 bases and 4 bases respectively, with 11 bases between them. The CDR3 extends over 15 amino acids. Germline assignment: CDR1 MNHEY and CDR2 SVGAGI.

This clone has only one observation. This chain connects TRBV4-3 to TRBJ2-7; D may be TRBD2 (5 bases). The CDR3 extends over 15 amino acids. Looked up from germline, CDR1 is LGHNA and CDR2 is YSLEER. With 4 bases removed from V and 0 bases from J, the gap between germline ends came to 13 bases. In DNA, the CDR3 is TGCGCCAGCAGCCTCTACCGGGATACCTCCTACGAGCAGTACTTC. The encoded protein is CASSLYRDTSYEQYF.

This sequence joins TRBV5-4 and TRBJ1-2; no firm D call. The CDR3 is 14 residues long. Germline-derived CDR1 and CDR2 are SGHNT and YYREEE (reference sequence). The V end lost 0 bases, the J end lost 1 base, and 7 bases lay between the germline ends. The CDR3 region has the DNA TGTGCCAGCAGCTTGGACAACCTTAACTATGGCTACACCTTC. Translated, it gives CASSLDNLNYGYTF.

V and J are TRBV7-2 and TRBJ2-7; no clear D. Germline CDR1 and CDR2: SGHTA and FQGNSA. The CDR3 consists of 14 residues. Trimming removed 7 bases from V and 2 bases from J, with 15 bases in between. The CDR3 loop is CASKNAAVPYEQYF. DNA of the CDR3: TGTGCCAGCAAAAACGCCGCGGTACCCTACGAGCAGTACTTC.

The sample holds a few counts of this clone. The rearrangement links TRBV2 to TRBJ1-6; 7 bases are a match to TRBD1. Germline CDR1 reads SNHLY; CDR2 reads FYNNEI. The CDR3 has 16 residues. Unmatched junction bases numbered 13, after V lost 9 bases and J lost 5 bases. The CDR3 sequence: CASRDRQGLNNSPLHF. CDR3 sequence (DNA): TGTGCCAGTAGGGACCGACAGGGTTTGAATAATTCACCCCTCCACTTT.

The chain is built from TRBV6-5 and TRBJ2-7, with 9 positions matching TRBD1. Germline values: CDR1 MNHEY, CDR2 SVGAGI. The CDR3 is 14 residues long. The J segment lost 4 bases and the V segment lost 6 bases, leaving 7 bases of the junction unmatched. The CDR3 reads CASSSTGGPYEQYF. The CDR3 region has the DNA TGTGCCAGCAGCTCTACAGGGGGCCCTTACGAGCAGTACTTC.

The chain couples TRBV6-1 to TRBJ1-5, with D tentatively TRBD1 (6 bases). V was clipped by 0 bases and J by 0 bases, with 15 bases between them. The CDR3 length is 18 residues. Germline V CDR1 and CDR2: MNHNS, SASEGT. The CDR3 sequence: CASSEASRGLYSNQPQHF. CDR3 in DNA: TGTGCCAGCAGTGAAGCGAGCAGGGGCCTTTATAGCAATCAGCCCCAGCATTTT.

The genes are TRBV7-7 and TRBJ2-3, with D perhaps TRBD2 (5 bases). Trimming left V 5 bases short and J 1 base short, with 7 bases between. The CDR3 is 13 amino acids. The germline V gene has CDR1 SSHAT and CDR2 FNYEAQ (reference sequence). The CDR3 reads CASSPGGTDTQYF. The CDR3 DNA reads TGTGCCAGCAGCCCCGGGGGCACAGATACGCAGTATTTT.

This chain joins TRBV5-1 and TRBJ1-1; tentative D call: TRBD1 (5 bases). The germline gives CDR1 SGHRS, CDR2 YFSETQ. The length of the CDR3 is 15 residues. Deletions cut 3 bases from V and 5 bases from J, with 17 bases between. CDR3 sequence reads: CASSSTLSGNTEAFF. The CDR3 region has the DNA TGCGCCAGCAGCTCCACCTTATCAGGGAATACTGAAGCTTTCTTT.